What follows are 28 T cell receptor beta chains derived from one specimen sequenced in a study of identical twins. TCRdb redid the calling of the 5' RACE reads with MiXCR, one entry per CDR3 protein. The data hold about 660,000 distinct CDR3 sequences, with over 8.5% observed a single time. The same sample was also studied in work on yellow fever vaccine responses in identical twins.

Sequenced input: PBMCs. The receptors here all came from a young woman in good health.

Only a few counts were recorded for this clonotype. The chain carries TRBV11-1 and TRBJ2-1, with 9 bases that match TRBD2. J gave up 2 bases and V 2 bases, and 4 bases lay outside the gene matches. Germline assignment: CDR1 SGHAT and CDR2 FQDESV (reference sequence). The CDR3 totals 16 residues. The DNA for the CDR3 is TGTGCCAGCAGCTTAATGGTAGCGGGGGCCTACAATGAGCAGTTCTTC. This translates into CASSLMVAGAYNEQFF. The whole variable domain, remainder taken from reference TRBV11-1 and TRBJ2-1, is EAEVAQSPRYKITEKSQAVAFWCDPISGHATLYWYRQILGQGPELLVQFQDESVVDDSQLPKDRFSAERLKGVDSTLKIQPAELGDSAMYLCASSLMVAGAYNEQFFGPGTRLTVL.

The chain recombines TRBV4-1 with TRBJ2-7; TRBD2 matches at 9 bases. Germline V CDR1 and CDR2: MGHRA, YSYEKL. The CDR3 consists of 15 residues. Germline trimming cut 0 bases from V and 3 bases from J; bases unmatched to any gene: 3. For the CDR3, the DNA is TGCGCCAGCAGCCAAGAGGGACTAGCTGTCTACGAGCAGTACTTC. This sequence encodes CASSQEGLAVYEQYF.

The chain joins TRBV27 to TRBJ1-5; D is unclear. Per germline, CDR1 MNHEY and CDR2 SMNVEV (reference sequence). Trimming removed 9 bases from V and 7 bases from J, with 10 bases in between. This CDR3 has 11 amino acids. CDR3 sequence reads: CASRTYQPQHF. The CDR3 DNA is TGTGCCAGTAGGACCTACCAGCCCCAGCATTTT.

Only a few counts were recorded for this clonotype. This rearrangement joins TRBV15 to TRBJ2-2; 13 nucleotides match TRBD2. The J segment lost 4 bases and the V segment lost 5 bases, leaving 16 bases of the junction unmatched. CDR1 and CDR2 (germline): LNHNV, YYDKDF (reference sequence). The CDR3 is 20 residues long. The CDR3: CATSGTAGTSGNWGTGELFF. Written as DNA, the CDR3 is TGTGCCACCAGCGGGACCGCCGGGACTAGCGGGAATTGGGGCACCGGGGAGCTGTTTTTT.

The chain couples TRBV10-1 to TRBJ1-2; TRBD1 is a possible D gene (5 bases). CDR3 length: 13 residues. Germline CDR1 and CDR2: WNHNN and SYGVQD (reference sequence). Trimming removed 6 bases at V and 4 bases at J, with 12 bases between. The CDR3 coding sequence is TGCGCCAGCAGCCCAGGTGACAGCTATGGCTACACCTTC. This gives the protein CASSPGDSYGYTF.

This chain joins TRBV28 and TRBJ1-2; 12 bases align to TRBD1. Germline V gives CDR1 MDHEN, CDR2 SYDVKM. The CDR3 spans 18 residues. V was pared by 2 bases and J by 8 bases, with 15 bases of the junction left unmatched. DNA for the CDR3: TGTGCCAGCAGTTTAGGGTTTGGGGGACAGGGGGCGATTGGCGGCTACACCTTC. Its protein product is CASSLGFGGQGAIGGYTF.

This clonotype was counted many times. CDR3: CASSQGVGTVGDEQFF. The DNA for the CDR3 is TGTGCCAGCAGCCAAGGAGTCGGGACAGTGGGCGATGAGCAGTTCTTC. The chain uses TRBV7-9 and TRBJ2-1, with TRBD1 identical over 7 bases. The CDR3 is 16 residues long. The ends lost 5 bases at V and 8 bases at J; junction bases unmatched: 15. Germline V gene data show CDR1 as SEHNR and CDR2 as FQNEAQ (reference sequence).

The chain is built from TRBV27 and TRBJ2-7; TRBD1 matches 8 bases. The CDR3 covers 14 residues. The germline V gene has CDR1 MNHEY and CDR2 SMNVEV (reference sequence). J lost 6 bases, V lost 6 bases, and 10 bases had no gene match. The CDR3 reads CASSPGQGDGEQYF. The CDR3 DNA sequence: TGTGCCAGCAGCCCCGGACAGGGTGATGGCGAGCAGTACTTC.

This clonotype turned up a few times. The chain couples TRBV20-1 to TRBJ1-2; 9 bases match TRBD1. This CDR3 has 15 amino acids. The V gene end was trimmed by 2 bases and the J gene end by 8 bases; junction bases not matched to a gene: 12. Looked up from germline, CDR1 is DFQATT and CDR2 is SNEGSKA (reference sequence). DNA of the CDR3: TGCAGTGCTAGACGACGAGGACAGGGGCCAAGCGGCTACACCTTC. It is translated as CSARRRGQGPSGYTF.

This clonotype was found many times. The V and J genes are TRBV5-1 and TRBJ1-1; 7 nucleotides match TRBD1. With 6 bases clipped from V and 1 base from J, the junction kept 9 bases outside the gene matches. This CDR3 region has 15 residues. Germline V gene lookup returns CDR1 SGHRS and CDR2 YFSETQ. The CDR3 DNA reads TGCGCCAGCAATCGGGAGACAGGGCGGAACACTGAAGCTTTCTTT. This sequence encodes CASNRETGRNTEAFF.

The chain couples TRBV20-1 to TRBJ1-5, with no clear D. Germline lookup yields CDR1 DFQATT and CDR2 SNEGSKA (reference sequence). The CDR3 contains 13 residues. V dropped 1 base and J dropped 2 bases, with 6 bases sitting between them. The chain's CDR3 is CSARVGGNQPQHF. CDR3 nucleotides: TGCAGTGCTAGAGTAGGCGGCAATCAGCCCCAGCATTTT.

This clonotype has only a few counts. This chain joins TRBV20-1 and TRBJ1-6; D is ambiguous. CDR1 is DFQATT and CDR2 is SNEGSKA in the germline V gene (reference sequence). The CDR3 is 12 residues long. V shed 5 bases and J shed 7 bases, with 9 bases lying between them. CDR3 nucleotides: TGCAGTGCTGCGGTGGGGAATTCACCCCTCCACTTT. As protein: CSAAVGNSPLHF.

This clonotype has a handful of counts. J is TRBJ2-1 and V is TRBV7-8, with D maybe TRBD2 (5 bases). Germline CDR1 reads SGHVS; CDR2 reads FQNEAQ. The CDR3 extends over 15 amino acids. Trimming removed 2 bases at V and 7 bases at J, with 15 bases between. CDR3 sequence reads: CASSLFQREGNEQFF. The CDR3 coding sequence is TGTGCCAGCAGCTTATTTCAGAGGGAAGGGAATGAGCAGTTCTTC.

This clonotype was seen repeatedly, ten times or more. The chain couples TRBV10-3 to TRBJ2-5; a weak D match, TRBD1 (6 bases). The V gene lost 0 bases and the J gene lost 3 bases, with 8 bases spanning the gap. CDR1 is ENHRY, CDR2 SYGVKD, per germline. CDR3 length: 14 residues. CDR3 DNA: TGTGCCATCAGTGAGTCTGGGGGCGAAGAGACCCAGTACTTC. It codes for CAISESGGEETQYF.

This chain connects TRBV10-1 to TRBJ1-1, with a tentative D call TRBD1 (5 bases). The CDR3 loop spans 13 amino acids. The germline CDR1 and CDR2 sequences are WNHNN and SYGVQD (reference sequence). Trimming took off 9 bases at V and 2 bases at J, with 13 bases between the two ends. The CDR3, as DNA: TGCGCCAGTCAGACAGAGGCCAACACTGAAGCTTTCTTT. This sequence encodes CASQTEANTEAFF.

The chain has TRBV6-2 or TRBV6-3 and TRBJ1-5; 7 bases agree with TRBD1. V shed 5 bases, J shed 6 bases, and the junction held 4 bases outside the gene matches. The CDR3 contains 13 residues. Germline V gene lookup returns CDR1 MNHEY and CDR2 SVGEGT. DNA for the CDR3: TGTGCCAGCAGTCCAGGGGGGTTTCAGCCCCAGCATTTT. This translates into CASSPGGFQPQHF.

This clonotype was detected a few times. The chain is built from TRBV5-1 and TRBJ2-1; a possible D gene is TRBD1 (6 bases). CDR3 length: 15 amino acids. Germline assignment: CDR1 SGHRS and CDR2 YFSETQ. Trimming removed 0 bases at V and 6 bases at J, with 13 bases between. The DNA for the CDR3 is TGCGCCAGCAGCTTGGAGGGACAAGCCCTCAATGAGCAGTTCTTC. Protein: CASSLEGQALNEQFF.

This clonotype has only a few counts. This chain uses TRBV12-3 or TRBV12-4 with TRBJ2-1, with 10 bases that match TRBD1. The CDR3 is made up of 14 amino acids. Trimming cost V 5 bases and J 9 bases; bases outside gene matches: 7. Here the CDR3 DNA reads TGTGCCAGCAGTACCGTTGGGACAGGGGCTGAGCAGTTCTTC. It yields the protein CASSTVGTGAEQFF.

A word on this clonotype: One end of the junction does not line up with germline, which may come from a read error. This rearrangement joins TRBV7-9 to TRBJ2-1; 9 bases are shared with TRBD1. This CDR3 has 14 residues. From germline, CDR1 is SEHNR and CDR2 FQNEAQ (reference sequence). CDR3 coding DNA: TGTGCCAGCAGCCAGGGACAGGGCTACAGTGAGCAGTTCTTC. Residues: CASSQGQGYSEQFF.

On this clonotype: The junction departs from the called germline gene at one end, perhaps through a read error. This chain connects TRBV5-8 to TRBJ2-3; no definite D call. Germline loops: CDR1 SGHTS, CDR2 YDEGEE. This CDR3 region has 12 residues. The CDR3 DNA follows: TGTGCCAGCAGCTTGGGACTTGCGCTTATGCGATTT. As protein: CASSLGLALMRF.

This clonotype showed up many times. The rearrangement joins TRBV5-5 to TRBJ2-5; a weak D match, TRBD2 (6 bases). Trimming pared 0 bases from V and 2 bases from J, leaving 11 bases between. This CDR3 comprises 15 residues. Germline V lookup: CDR1 SGHKS, CDR2 YYEKEE (reference sequence). In DNA, the CDR3 is TGTGCCAGCAGCTTGGAGGGACTGGCTCAAGAGACCCAGTACTTC. Protein: CASSLEGLAQETQYF.

The chain joins TRBV6-1 to TRBJ2-7; the D is unclear. V shed 8 bases and J shed 5 bases, with 13 bases lying between them. The germline V gene encodes CDR1 MNHNS and CDR2 SASEGT. This CDR3 region has 12 residues. The DNA of the CDR3 is TGTGCCAGCGGAAATAGGGTGCACGAGCAGTACTTC. This sequence encodes CASGNRVHEQYF.

This clonotype was counted a few times. CDR3 DNA sequence: TGTGCCAGCAGTTACTCGACTCTCGGTATTGAGGAGACCCAGTACTTC. It specifies CASSYSTLGIEETQYF. The rearrangement links TRBV6-2 or TRBV6-3 to TRBJ2-5, with D uncertain. V lost 0 bases and J 5 bases, leaving 16 bases between the germline ends. The CDR3 runs to 16 residues. The V gene's germline CDR1 is MNHEY and CDR2 SVGEGT.

This clonotype was found many times. V is TRBV28 and J is TRBJ2-7, with D uncertain. There are 16 residues in the CDR3. V dropped 6 bases and J dropped 4 bases, with 22 bases sitting between them. CDR1 is MDHEN, CDR2 SYDVKM, per germline. CDR3 DNA: TGTGCCAGCAGCTTAGCCCGGGTCCCCGGTAAATACGAGCAGTACTTC. It is translated as CASSLARVPGKYEQYF. The whole variable domain, remainder taken from reference TRBV28 and TRBJ2-7, is DVKVTQSSRYLVKRTGEKVFLECVQDMDHENMFWYRQDPGLGLRLIYFSYDVKMKEKGDIPEGYSVSREKKERFSLILESASTNQTSMYLCASSLARVPGKYEQYFGPGTRLTVT.

In its sample, this clonotype was seen many times. The CDR3 region is CASSESLAGGSADTQYF. DNA for the CDR3: TGCGCCAGCAGTGAGAGTCTAGCGGGAGGTTCGGCAGATACGCAGTATTTT. The chain has TRBV10-1 and TRBJ2-3, with TRBD2 matching over 11 bases. The CDR3 is made up of 17 amino acids. The germline CDR1 and CDR2 sequences are WNHNN and SYGVQD (reference sequence). The ends lost 2 bases at V and 4 bases at J; junction bases unmatched: 8.

This clonotype appeared many times. The chain has TRBV7-9 and TRBJ2-2; D is possibly TRBD1 or TRBD2 (5 bases each). Germline lookup yields CDR1 SEHNR and CDR2 FQNEAQ (reference sequence). CDR3 length: 13 amino acids. V lost 5 bases, J lost 4 bases, and 8 bases lay in between. The CDR3 protein is CASSRGVTGELFF. The CDR3 DNA is TGTGCCAGCAGCAGGGGAGTCACCGGGGAGCTGTTTTTT. The whole variable domain, filled in from reference TRBV7-9 and TRBJ2-2, reads DTGVSQNPRHKITKRGQNVTFRCDPISEHNRLYWYRQTLGQGPEFLTYFQNEAQLEKSRLLSDRFSAERPKGSFSTLEIQRTEQGDSAMYLCASSRGVTGELFFGEGSRLTVL.

The chain joins TRBV5-1 to TRBJ2-3; 9 bases agree with TRBD2. The germline V gene has CDR1 SGHRS and CDR2 YFSETQ. With 0 bases clipped from V and 6 bases from J, the junction kept 8 bases outside the gene matches. This CDR3 is 16 amino acids long. CDR3 bases: TGCGCCAGCAGCTTGGTCCAGCGGGGGGCCGTGGATACGCAGTATTTT. Encoded protein: CASSLVQRGAVDTQYF.

Ten or more counts support this clonotype. The chain carries TRBV5-1 and TRBJ2-7; no definite D call. There are 16 residues in the CDR3. The germline gives CDR1 SGHRS, CDR2 YFSETQ. V dropped 0 bases and J dropped 0 bases, with 13 bases sitting between them. The CDR3 spells CASSLGSFKLSYEQYF. The DNA of the CDR3 is TGCGCCAGCAGCTTGGGCAGTTTTAAACTCTCCTACGAGCAGTACTTC.